This T cell receptor (beta chain) is drawn from a study of naive and memory T cell subsets. Whole-study results and caveats: Over 95% of naive TCR sequences appeared only once after error correction, unlike memory subsets. A few larger clonotypes appeared in naive repertoires, especially CD8, possibly memory cells re-expressing CD45RA.

V lost 1 base and J lost 6, with 10 bases in between. Germline V CDR1 and CDR2: SGHRS, YFSETQ. The CDR3 is made up of 14 amino acids. As concerns this clonotype: Its antigen is as yet unknown.

Two oligonucleotides, mixed equimolar, formed the beta constant-region primer covering TRBC1 and TRBC2. Four rounds of PCR amplified the ligated cDNA using nested alpha and beta constant-region primers plus SP2. Each CDR3 protein gets one entry after TCRdb re-called the UMI-ligation and nested PCR reads with MiXCR. The sample lists 150,000 or so distinct CDR3 sequences, over 20% occurring once. The sequencing sample was made of naive CD4+ T cells from blood. The V gene is TRBV5-1, the J gene TRBJ1-4; perhaps TRBD1 as D (5 bases). The source of this sequence is a human donor in good health. The DNA for the CDR3 is TGCGCCAGCAGCTTGACAGGAACGGATGAAAAACTGTTTTTT. It specifies CASSLTGTDEKLFF.